This paragraph covers one T cell receptor beta chain sequence. The antigen is not known. PCR primers comprised 60 Vbeta and 13 Jbeta primers. Generated by immunoSEQ multiplex PCR, the TCRdb table keeps only in-frame clones and is missing some. Found here are about 77,000 clones, about three quarters of them singletons; the top ten hold 3.5% to 5.5%. In germline, CDR1 is SGDLS, CDR2 YYNGEE. This CDR3 contains 15 residues. The germline V and J ends were trimmed by 3 bases and 1 base, with 13 bases remaining between them. The data belong to a study of cytomegalovirus exposure and HLA in healthy donors. Whole-study findings and limits: Productive rates of about 87% or about 30% were seen for most TCR beta V segments in an earlier analysis.

The sequencing input was PBMCs. This receptor was identified in a man aged 40-50 years in good health and CMV-seronegative. V usage is TRBV9 and J usage is TRBJ2-5; D is possibly TRBD2 (5 bases). For the CDR3, the DNA is TGTGCCAGCAGCGGACATCCGGGAACCCAAGAGACCCAGTACTTC. Translation: CASSGHPGTQETQYF.